This TCR beta chain was sequenced for a study of shared clonotypes between healthy human individuals. General study points: Large depth notwithstanding, sorted-subset sequencing proved incomplete by rarefaction.

Per germline, CDR1 SGHRS and CDR2 YFSETQ. V was clipped by 1 base and J by 1 base, with 14 bases between them. CDR3 length: 16 amino acids. A word on this clone: The antigen is not known.

This table comes from immunoSEQ multiplex PCR, and its TCRdb copy is limited to in-frame clones, with some not included. The sample includes about 1 million clones, around 74% of them seen just once. The TCR originated in a man aged 18 to 30 in good health. The chain links TRBV5-1 to TRBJ1-1; D unresolved. Material for sequencing was memory CD4+ T cells sorted from blood. Subset in this sample: CD45RA-negative fraction. The CDR3 sequence is CASSLSLKKGNTEAFF. CDR3 sequence (DNA): TGCGCCAGCAGCTTGTCCCTAAAGAAAGGGAACACTGAAGCTTTCTTT.